These T cell receptor beta chains were read from a single sample in a study of blood T cell repertoires in COVID-19. The protocol was immunoSEQ multiplex PCR, while the TCRdb copy is restricted to in-frame clones and leaves out a portion. The sample holds 95,000 to 110,000 clones; roughly 84% are singletons and the top ten take around a quarter. Sequenced input: peripheral blood. The receptor source for this set is a man between 60 and 75 years old with acute or convalescent COVID-19. The CDR3 runs from the conserved cysteine through the conserved F or W. D genes are given only for firm matches. Only part of the rows carry a size: once, few, many, or a class if the clone is expanded.

.	TRBD2	TRBV9	TRBJ2-1	TGTGCCAGCAGCGCTGGACTAGCGCCGAACAATGAGCAGTTCTTC	CASSAGLAPNNEQFF
.	.	TRBV5-4	TRBJ1-2	TGTGCCAGCAGTTCGGGGTGGAATGGCTACACCTTC	CASSSGWNGYTF
.	TRBD2	TRBV13	TRBJ2-1	TGTGCCAGCAGCATGCGGGAGATGGGATACAATGAGCAGTTCTTC	CASSMREMGYNEQFF
.	.	TRBV4-2	TRBJ2-7	TGTGCCAGCAGCCAACCCGTCGGAGGCGAATACGAGCAGTACTTC	CASSQPVGGEYEQYF
once	.	TRBV5-5	TRBJ2-1	TGTGCCAGCAGCTTTAGCGAGTCCTCCTACAATGAGCAGTTCTTC	CASSFSESSYNEQFF
.	.	TRBV11-2	TRBJ2-7	TGTGCCAGCAGCCTGGACACGGCAGCGTCCTACGAGCAGTACTTC	CASSLDTAASYEQYF
few	TRBD1	TRBV12-3/TRBV12-4	TRBJ1-5	TGTGCCAGCAGCGACACAGGGGTAGGAACGCATTTT	CASSDTGVGTHF
.	.	TRBV18	TRBJ2-2	TGTGCCAGCTCAAGCGACGCGAACACCGGGGAGCTGTTTTTT	CASSSDANTGELFF
.	TRBD1	TRBV11-2	TRBJ1-1	TGTGCCAGCAGCCTCCGCCGGGACAGGGGGGCGGAGACTGAAGCTTTCTTT	CASSLRRDRGAETEAFF
.	TRBD1	TRBV7-9	TRBJ1-2	TGTGCCAGCAGCTTCTTACTCGGGACAGGGTCCGCTGGCTACACCTTC	CASSFLLGTGSAGYTF
.	.	TRBV15	TRBJ1-1	TGTGCCACCAGCAGAGATCACATGAACACTGAAGCTTTCTTT	CATSRDHMNTEAFF
.	.	TRBV11-3	TRBJ2-1	TGTGCCAGCAGCTTAATGGCGGCTATCAACAATGAGCAGTTCTTC	CASSLMAAINNEQFF
.	TRBD1	TRBV5-1	TRBJ2-5	TGCGCCAGCAGCTTGGTCACAGGGGGATCAGAGACCCAGTACTTC	CASSLVTGGSETQYF
.	.	TRBV21-1	TRBJ2-3	TGTGCCATAAACCGGGACTCCCTAAGGGGACTAGCGGAGAGGGGGGCAGATACGCAGTATTTT	CAINRDSLRGLAERGADTQYF
.	.	TRBV6-6	TRBJ2-5	TGTGCCAGCAGTCCACCCCAGGGTTGGGGTAAAGAGACCCAGTACTTC	CASSPPQGWGKETQYF
.	TRBD1	TRBV23-1	TRBJ2-2	TGCGCCAGCAGTCAATTTTACTTGTCGGGACAGGGGGCCAACCCGAACACCGGGGAGCTGTTTTTT	CASSQFYLSGQGANPNTGELFF
.	.	TRBV2	TRBJ1-3	TGTGCCAGCAGGGGGACATCGTTTAGCTCTGGAAACACCATATATTTT	CASRGTSFSSGNTIYF